One sample yielded the 17 T cell receptor beta chains listed below, sequenced in a study of blood T cell repertoires in COVID-19. The data were produced by immunoSEQ multiplex PCR, yet TCRdb's version contains in-frame clones alone and is incomplete. The sample includes about 140,000 clones, 88% of them seen just once. Sample: peripheral blood. The receptors come from a woman in her forties or fifties with acute or convalescent COVID-19.

J is TRBJ2-1 and V is TRBV24-1, with TRBD2 matching over 8 bases. Trimming cost V 3 bases and J 7 bases; bases outside gene matches: 10. The CDR3 has 16 residues. Germline V CDR1 and CDR2: KGHDR, SFDVKD. This chain's CDR3 is CATSDTREGHGNEQFF. In DNA form, the CDR3 reads TGTGCCACCAGTGATACACGGGAGGGCCATGGGAATGAGCAGTTCTTC.

The chain joins TRBV20-1 to TRBJ1-2, with D tentatively TRBD1 (5 bases). V dropped 3 bases and J dropped 6 bases, with 17 bases sitting between them. Germline V gives CDR1 DFQATT, CDR2 SNEGSKA (reference sequence). The CDR3 length is 14 residues. The CDR3 loop is CSASGGEGVHGYTF. For the CDR3, the DNA is TGCAGTGCTAGTGGAGGGGAGGGCGTGCATGGCTACACCTTC.

The chain has TRBV19 and TRBJ1-1; 8 bases are a match to TRBD1. J was trimmed by 5 bases and V by 4 bases; bases with no gene match: 6. Germline assignment: CDR1 LNHDA and CDR2 SQIVND (reference sequence). The CDR3 is 14 residues long. CDR3 region: CASSKQQGGTEAFF. The CDR3 nucleotides are TGTGCCAGTAGTAAACAACAGGGGGGTACTGAAGCTTTCTTT.

The chain combines TRBV5-5 with TRBJ1-5; no reliable D call. The V end was cut by 3 bases, the J end by 0 bases, with 7 bases between. Per germline, CDR1 SGHKS and CDR2 YYEKEE (reference sequence). This CDR3 contains 14 residues. CDR3 region: CASSSMSSNQPQHF. In DNA, the CDR3 is TGTGCCAGCAGCTCTATGAGTAGCAATCAGCCCCAGCATTTT.

This chain uses TRBV5-1 with TRBJ1-6; 9 bases line up with TRBD1. The CDR3 has 17 amino acids. The ends lost 3 bases at V and 10 bases at J; junction bases unmatched: 14. The germline gives CDR1 SGHRS, CDR2 YFSETQ. The CDR3 nucleotides read TGCGCCAGCAGCTCCGGGGCCTCGGGACAGGGTAACTCACCCCTCCACTTT. Protein sequence: CASSSGASGQGNSPLHF.

The rearrangement joins TRBV7-2 to TRBJ1-5, with 7 bases aligning to TRBD1. CDR3 length: 15 amino acids. CDR1 is SGHTA, CDR2 FQGNSA, per germline. J lost 4 bases, V lost 2 bases, and 5 bases had no gene match. CDR3 residues: CASSLRQGWNQPQHF. In DNA form, the CDR3 reads TGTGCCAGCAGCTTACGACAGGGTTGGAATCAGCCCCAGCATTTT. Supplemented by reference TRBV7-2 and TRBJ1-5, the full variable domain reads GAGVSQSPSNKVTEKGKDVELRCDPISGHTALYWYRQSLGQGLEFLIYFQGNSAPDKSGLPSDRFSAERTGGSVSTLTIQRTQQEDSAVYLCASSLRQGWNQPQHFGDGTRLSIL.

CDR3 amino acids: CASSESGGGYNEQFF. CDR3 bases: TGCGCCAGCAGTGAGTCGGGAGGGGGCTACAATGAGCAGTTCTTC. The chain links TRBV10-2 to TRBJ2-1, with TRBD2 as a possible D gene (7 bases). The CDR3 runs to 15 residues. Between the trimmed V and J ends, which lost 0 bases and 3 bases, there was a span of 9 bases. Germline V gene lookup returns CDR1 WSHSY and CDR2 SAAADI.

The rearrangement joins TRBV29-1 to TRBJ1-3; D may be TRBD1 (6 bases). CDR3 length equals 13 residues. The germline gives CDR1 SQVTM, CDR2 ANQGSEA. The V end was cut by 7 bases, the J end by 4 bases, with 14 bases between. The CDR3 loop reads CSAGGGHGNTIYF. The CDR3, as DNA: TGCAGCGCCGGGGGGGGACACGGAAACACCATATATTTT.

The chain combines TRBV14 with TRBJ2-7, with 9 bases lining up with TRBD1. The trim removed 1 base at V and 5 bases at J, leaving 6 bases unmatched. The CDR3 sequence is 15 residues long. Germline V CDR1 and CDR2: SGHDN, FVKESK. The CDR3 loop is CASSQVGQGTDEQYF. The CDR3 region has the DNA TGTGCCAGCAGCCAAGTAGGACAGGGGACGGACGAGCAGTACTTC.

This rearrangement joins TRBV6-5 to TRBJ2-3, with TRBD2 identical over 7 bases. Germline values: CDR1 MNHEY, CDR2 SVGAGI. V shed 7 bases and J 0 bases; nucleotides not matched to a gene: 4. This CDR3 is built from 14 residues. This CDR3 is CASIGGLSTDTQYF. For the CDR3, the DNA is TGTGCCAGCATCGGGGGGTTGAGCACAGATACGCAGTATTTT.

The chain joins TRBV11-3 to TRBJ1-1; D not resolved. This CDR3 comprises 12 residues. Trimming shortened V by 3 bases and J by 3 bases, and 5 bases separated the two germline ends. Germline CDR1 is SGHNT and CDR2 is YENEEA. CDR3 nucleotide sequence: TGTGCCAGCAGCTTCGGTGACACTGAAGCTTTCTTT. It encodes CASSFGDTEAFF.

The chain combines TRBV28 with TRBJ1-2; 8 bases align to TRBD1. V lost 5 bases to trimming and J lost 7 bases; unmatched junction nucleotides: 3. Germline CDR1 and CDR2: MDHEN and SYDVKM. CDR3 length equals 12 residues. The CDR3 DNA reads TGTGCCAGCAGTGACAGGGGAACTGGCTACACCTTC. Translated: CASSDRGTGYTF.

The chain links TRBV5-1 to TRBJ2-5; 8 positions match TRBD2. There are 16 residues in the CDR3. V shed 0 bases and J 7 bases; nucleotides not matched to a gene: 11. Germline V gene lookup returns CDR1 SGHRS and CDR2 YFSETQ. The CDR3 DNA sequence: TGCGCCAGCAGCTTGGCCGAGCGGGGGAGGGTTGCGACCCAGTACTTC. It translates to CASSLAERGRVATQYF.

This rearrangement joins TRBV5-1 to TRBJ1-4, with a tentative D call TRBD1 (6 bases). Trimming pared 0 bases from V and 5 bases from J, leaving 14 bases between. CDR1 is SGHRS, CDR2 YFSETQ, per germline. The CDR3 has 16 amino acids. CDR3 bases: TGCGCCAGCAGCTTGGGCCCGACAGGTGGGAATGAAAAACTGTTTTTT. Encoded protein: CASSLGPTGGNEKLFF. The whole variable domain, filled in from reference TRBV5-1 and TRBJ1-4, reads KAGVTQTPRYLIKTRGQQVTLSCSPISGHRSVSWYQQTPGQGLQFLFEYFSETQRNKGNFPGRFSGRQFSNSRSEMNVSTLELGDSALYLCASSLGPTGGNEKLFFGSGTQLSVL.

The J gene is TRBJ1-2, the V gene TRBV3-1 (or the pseudogene TRBV3-2); tentative D call: TRBD1 (6 bases). The CDR3 runs to 13 residues. Trimming took off 2 bases at V and 2 bases at J, with 6 bases between the two ends. Looked up from germline, CDR1 is LGHDT and CDR2 is YNNKEL (reference sequence). CDR3 sequence reads: CASSQTGNYGYTF. The CDR3 DNA sequence: TGTGCCAGCAGCCAAACAGGGAACTATGGCTACACCTTC.

The chain uses TRBV14 and TRBJ2-1; 7 bases are shared with TRBD2. The ends lost 3 bases at V and 4 bases at J; junction bases unmatched: 3. The CDR3 length is 14 residues. Germline assignment: CDR1 SGHDN and CDR2 FVKESK. The CDR3 here is CASSQLGGYNEQFF. In DNA form, the CDR3 reads TGTGCCAGCAGCCAGCTGGGGGGGTACAATGAGCAGTTCTTC. Supplemented by reference TRBV14 and TRBJ2-1, the full variable domain reads EAGVTQFPSHSVIEKGQTVTLRCDPISGHDNLYWYRRVMGKEIKFLLHFVKESKQDESGMPNNRFLAERTGGTYSTLKVQPAELEDSGVYFCASSQLGGYNEQFFGPGTRLTVL.

V is TRBV7-9 and J is TRBJ1-2; 7 nucleotides agree with TRBD1. The trim removed 2 bases at V and 4 bases at J, leaving 4 bases unmatched. This CDR3 contains 14 residues. Germline CDR1 is SEHNR and CDR2 is FQNEAQ (reference sequence). The CDR3 bases are TGTGCCAGCAGCTTAACAGGGGTGGTCTATGGCTACACCTTC. Encoded protein: CASSLTGVVYGYTF.